These T cell receptor beta chains were read from a single sample in a study of CD8 T cells in Susac syndrome. TCRdb reprocessed the immunoSEQ multiplex PCR reads via MiXCR and lists one record per CDR3 protein. The sample records about 200,000 distinct CDR3 sequences, 90% to 95% being singletons. The sample taken for sequencing was CD4+ T cells from PBMCs. All receptors come from a human donor in good health. Both conserved end residues are part of each CDR3. Fields, in order: V gene, clone size, J gene, D gene, CDR3 DNA, CDR3 protein. A D gene is named only where the DNA matches it firmly. The size field is filled for only some rows; it gives once, few, many or a size class.

v_gene: TRBV29-1
abundance: NA
j_gene: TRBJ2-3
d_gene: TRBD2
CDR3nt: TGCAGCGTCGGGGGGAGAGCGGGAGTCACAGATACGCAGTATTTT
CDR3aa: CSVGGRAGVTDTQYF

v_gene: TRBV7-2
abundance: NA
j_gene: TRBJ2-2
d_gene: TRBD2
CDR3nt: TGTGCCAGCAGCCGTCAGACTAGCGGGTGGTTTACCGGGGAGCTGTTTTTT
CDR3aa: CASSRQTSGWFTGELFF

v_gene: TRBV12-3/TRBV12-4
abundance: NA
j_gene: TRBJ1-1
d_gene: NA
CDR3nt: TGTGCCAGCAGTCACCCTAACAACCTGGAAGCTTTCTTT
CDR3aa: CASSHPNNLEAFF

v_gene: TRBV20-1
abundance: NA
j_gene: TRBJ2-7
d_gene: TRBD2
CDR3nt: TGCAGTGCTAGAGGGACTAGCGGGGGTCCCTGGGTCGAGCAGTACTTC
CDR3aa: CSARGTSGGPWVEQYF

v_gene: TRBV4-1
abundance: few
j_gene: TRBJ1-2
d_gene: TRBD1
CDR3nt: TGCGCCAGCAGCCACGGACAGGGGGGCTATGGCTACACCTTC
CDR3aa: CASSHGQGGYGYTF

v_gene: TRBV18
abundance: NA
j_gene: TRBJ2-1
d_gene: NA
CDR3nt: TGTGCCAGCTCAGCCATTAATGAGCAGTTCTTC
CDR3aa: CASSAINEQFF

v_gene: TRBV24-1
abundance: NA
j_gene: TRBJ2-1
d_gene: NA
CDR3nt: TGTGCCACCAGAGATACCAATGAGCAGTTCTTC
CDR3aa: CATRDTNEQFF

v_gene: TRBV18
abundance: NA
j_gene: TRBJ1-6
d_gene: NA
CDR3nt: TGTGCCAGCTCACCACCTTCAGGGATCAATTCACCCCTCCACTTT
CDR3aa: CASSPPSGINSPLHF

v_gene: TRBV20-1
abundance: NA
j_gene: TRBJ1-5
d_gene: NA
CDR3nt: TGCAGTGCTAGGGAACCCAGTAACAATCAGCCCCAGCATTTT
CDR3aa: CSAREPSNNQPQHF

v_gene: TRBV3-1
abundance: NA
j_gene: TRBJ1-2
d_gene: NA
CDR3nt: TGTGCCACCACGTGGGCAGGAAGCTCTGGCTACACCTTC
CDR3aa: CATTWAGSSGYTF

v_gene: TRBV12-3/TRBV12-4
abundance: NA
j_gene: TRBJ1-2
d_gene: TRBD1
CDR3nt: TGTGCCAGCAGTTTAGGGACAGGGGGCTTCTATGGCTACACCTTC
CDR3aa: CASSLGTGGFYGYTF

v_gene: TRBV30
abundance: NA
j_gene: TRBJ2-4
d_gene: NA
CDR3nt: TGTGCCTGGACCCCGGGCAGGGCTAACATTCAGTACTTC
CDR3aa: CAWTPGRANIQYF

v_gene: TRBV3-1
abundance: NA
j_gene: TRBJ1-1
d_gene: TRBD1
CDR3nt: TGTGCCAGCAGCCAAGCGGGCAGGGGGCCCGACTTT
CDR3aa: CASSQAGRGPDF

v_gene: TRBV7-2
abundance: NA
j_gene: TRBJ2-4
d_gene: NA
CDR3nt: TGTGCCAGCAGCAAAGACTCGAGAACGGGAAACATTCAGTACTTC
CDR3aa: CASSKDSRTGNIQYF

v_gene: TRBV5-8
abundance: once
j_gene: TRBJ1-1
d_gene: NA
CDR3nt: TGTGCCAGCAGCTGGGGGATGCACACTGAAGCTTTCTTT
CDR3aa: CASSWGMHTEAFF

v_gene: TRBV3-1
abundance: NA
j_gene: TRBJ2-1
d_gene: NA
CDR3nt: TGTGCCAGCAGACACCAGACAGTCAATGAGCAGTTCTTC
CDR3aa: CASRHQTVNEQFF

v_gene: TRBV3-1
abundance: NA
j_gene: TRBJ1-2
d_gene: TRBD1
CDR3nt: TGTGCCAGCAGCCAACGTCAGGGGGCGGGAGGCTACACCTTC
CDR3aa: CASSQRQGAGGYTF

v_gene: TRBV2
abundance: NA
j_gene: TRBJ1-2
d_gene: TRBD1
CDR3nt: TGTGCCAGCAGTGATAGGACAGGGGGCATCGATGGCTACACCTTC
CDR3aa: CASSDRTGGIDGYTF

v_gene: TRBV9
abundance: NA
j_gene: TRBJ2-7
d_gene: TRBD1
CDR3nt: TGTGCCAGCAGCCCCGGACAGGCATCCTACGAGCAGTACTTC
CDR3aa: CASSPGQASYEQYF

v_gene: TRBV9
abundance: NA
j_gene: TRBJ2-3
d_gene: NA
CDR3nt: TGTGCCAGCAGCGCAGGGCCTATCACAGATACGCAGTATTTT
CDR3aa: CASSAGPITDTQYF